The 8 T cell receptor beta chains reported below all come from one sample, sequenced in a study of cytomegalovirus exposure and HLA in healthy donors. PCR involved 60 Vbeta and 13 Jbeta primers. Here immunoSEQ multiplex PCR was the method, and the copy in TCRdb shows in-frame clones only, minus some. The table shows approximately 130,000 clones, with approximately 85% occurring only once. The specimen sequenced was PBMCs. All receptors come from a young woman in good health and CMV-seropositive.

This rearrangement joins TRBV11-3 to TRBJ2-5; D gene unclear. Trimming cost V 5 bases and J 5 bases, with 12 bases left between them. The CDR3 has 13 residues. Germline CDR1 reads SGHNT; CDR2 reads YENEEA. CDR3 region: CASSNAVGETQYF. The CDR3 bases are TGTGCCAGCAGCAATGCCGTCGGGGAGACCCAGTACTTC.

V and J are TRBV9 and TRBJ1-4; 8 nucleotides agree with TRBD1. The CDR3 loop spans 15 amino acids. CDR1 is SGDLS and CDR2 is YYNGEE in the germline V gene. The V gene end was trimmed by 2 bases and the J gene end by 8 bases; junction bases not matched to a gene: 8. CDR3: CASSVRTGRGEKLFF. In DNA form, the CDR3 reads TGTGCCAGCAGCGTCCGGACAGGGAGAGGCGAAAAACTGTTTTTT.

The genes are TRBV2 and TRBJ1-1; a weak D match, TRBD1 (6 bases). The CDR3 loop spans 14 amino acids. Trimming stripped 6 bases from V and 4 bases from J, with 15 bases between. Germline CDR1 and CDR2: SNHLY and FYNNEI. CDR3 in DNA: TGTGCCAGCAGCCTAGGGGGATATGGCACTGAAGCTTTCTTT. The encoded protein is CASSLGGYGTEAFF.

This chain joins TRBV7-7 and TRBJ2-1; 10 nucleotides agree with TRBD2. Germline loops: CDR1 SSHAT, CDR2 FNYEAQ (reference sequence). This CDR3 has 16 residues. Trimming cost V 1 base and J 1 base; bases outside gene matches: 1. This CDR3 is CASSLVAGGSYNEQFF. The CDR3 region has the DNA TGTGCCAGCAGCTTAGTAGCGGGGGGATCCTACAATGAGCAGTTCTTC.

This clone was observed once. J is TRBJ1-2 and V is TRBV5-1, with TRBD1 identical over 7 bases. The germline V gene encodes CDR1 SGHRS and CDR2 YFSETQ. V was pared by 4 bases and J by 2 bases, with 5 bases of the junction left unmatched. The CDR3 is made up of 14 amino acids. CDR3 region: CASSPGTENYGYTF. Written as DNA, the CDR3 is TGCGCCAGCAGCCCCGGGACAGAGAACTATGGCTACACCTTC.

This clone was found a few times. This chain joins TRBV19 and TRBJ2-1, with D possibly being TRBD2 (6 bases). Trimming left V 7 bases short and J 3 bases short, with 16 bases between. Germline lookup yields CDR1 LNHDA and CDR2 SQIVND (reference sequence). This CDR3 contains 15 residues. CDR3 sequence: CASTATSRIYNEQFF. The CDR3, as DNA: TGTGCCAGTACCGCCACTAGCCGGATCTACAATGAGCAGTTCTTC.

Written as DNA, the CDR3 is TGCGCCAGCAGCCAGGGTCAGGGCAATGAAAAACTGTTTTTT. Translation gives CASSQGQGNEKLFF. V is TRBV4-1 and J is TRBJ1-4, with D maybe TRBD1 (5 bases). The CDR3 covers 14 residues. Germline CDR1 MGHRA, CDR2 YSYEKL. V dropped 3 bases and J dropped 5 bases, with 10 bases sitting between them.

This chain joins TRBV6-1 and TRBJ1-1; 8 bases line up with TRBD1. Looked up from germline, CDR1 is MNHNS and CDR2 is SASEGT. V was clipped by 4 bases and J by 5 bases; unmatched bases: 6. The CDR3 is 14 amino acids. Written as DNA, the CDR3 is TGTGCCAGCAGTGGCCAGGGGGCTGGAACTGAAGCTTTCTTT. Amino acids: CASSGQGAGTEAFF.